These T cell receptor beta chains were read from a single sample in a study of blood T cell repertoires in COVID-19. Profiling relied on immunoSEQ multiplex PCR, and the TCRdb table lists in-frame clones only, not all of them. The sample lists 170,000 or so clones, roughly four fifths occurring once. Material for sequencing was peripheral blood. These receptors all stem from a human donor in a cohort sampled during active COVID-19. The CDR3 runs from the conserved cysteine through the conserved F or W. A D gene is named only where the DNA matches it firmly. The size of a clone is reported for some rows only, either as once, few or many, or as a class for expanded clones.

D gene	J gene	V gene	clone size	CDR3 DNA	CDR3 protein
TRBD1	TRBJ2-7	TRBV7-9	.	TGTGCCAGCAGCCTTAGCCTAGGGGACAGGGGTATACCCTACGAGCAGTACTTC	CASSLSLGDRGIPYEQYF
TRBD2	TRBJ2-2	TRBV18	.	TGTGCCAGCTCACAAGGGACTAGGGACACCGGGGAGCTGTTTTTT	CASSQGTRDTGELFF
.	TRBJ2-7	TRBV27	.	TGTGCCAGCAGTTTAATTCGGGGCTACGAGCAGTACTTC	CASSLIRGYEQYF
TRBD1	TRBJ1-2	TRBV6-6	once	TGTGCCAGCAGTTACTCGGGACAGGGGACGGAGGGCTACACCTTC	CASSYSGQGTEGYTF
.	TRBJ1-1	TRBV9	once	TGTGCCAGCAGCGCCCAGGGGAGTAACACTGAAGCTTTCTTT	CASSAQGSNTEAFF
.	TRBJ1-5	TRBV6-4	.	TGTGCCAGCAGTGAATCCAGGGGTCAGCCCCAGCATTTT	CASSESRGQPQHF
TRBD1	TRBJ1-2	TRBV28	.	TGTGCCAGCAAACCGGGACAGGGGGGCAGGGGCTACACCTTC	CASKPGQGGRGYTF
.	TRBJ2-2	TRBV2	.	TGTGCCAGCAGTGTTAGGCCCGGGACCGGGGAGCTGTTTTTT	CASSVRPGTGELFF
.	TRBJ1-5	TRBV19	.	TGTGCCAGTAGTATAGTTACGGGTTCCAATCAGCCCCAGCATTTT	CASSIVTGSNQPQHF
.	TRBJ1-2	TRBV12-3/TRBV12-4	.	TGTGCCAGCAGTCCGACAGGAGATTATGGCTACACCTTC	CASSPTGDYGYTF
TRBD1	TRBJ2-7	TRBV4-1	.	TGCGCCAGCAGCCATCCGGGACAGGGGAACACGCAGTACTTC	CASSHPGQGNTQYF
TRBD2	TRBJ2-7	TRBV15	.	TGTGCCACCAGCAGAGATTCGGGGGGGCCTTTGTACGAGCAGTACTTC	CATSRDSGGPLYEQYF
TRBD1	TRBJ2-7	TRBV3-1/TRBV3-2	.	TGTGCCAGCAGCCCCCTCCGGGACAGGACCAACGAGCAGTACTTC	CASSPLRDRTNEQYF
.	TRBJ2-6	TRBV18	.	TGTGCCAGCTCACCCAAGGCGGGGAACGCTGGGGCCAACGTCCTGACTTTC	CASSPKAGNAGANVLTF
.	TRBJ1-3	TRBV13	.	TGTGCCAGCAGCTTAGACAGTTTCTCTGGAAACACCATATATTTT	CASSLDSFSGNTIYF
.	TRBJ2-3	TRBV10-3	.	TGTGCCATCAGTGAGTCCAAGGAGGGAAGCACAGATACGCAGTATTTT	CAISESKEGSTDTQYF
TRBD1	TRBJ1-6	TRBV27	.	TGTGCCAGCAGTTTGCAGGGGGTTTCACCCCTCCACTTT	CASSLQGVSPLHF
TRBD1	TRBJ2-7	TRBV27	.	TGTGCCAGCAGTCGGACAGGTTCCTCCTACGAGCAGTACTTC	CASSRTGSSYEQYF
TRBD1	TRBJ2-7	TRBV10-3	.	TGTGCCATCAGTGGCGGACAGGGCGGCTACGAGCAGTACTTC	CAISGGQGGYEQYF
.	TRBJ2-5	TRBV6-5	.	TGTGCCAGCAGTTACTCACAGGGCCAAGAGACCCAGTACTTC	CASSYSQGQETQYF
TRBD1	TRBJ1-3	TRBV4-1	.	TGCGCCAGCAGCCAAGCCGGGACAGGGGGAAACACCATATATTTT	CASSQAGTGGNTIYF
TRBD1	TRBJ1-1	TRBV10-1	.	TGCGCCACCGTGAACAGGGGGCAAGCTTTCTTT	CATVNRGQAFF
TRBD1	TRBJ2-7	TRBV5-4	.	TGTGCCAGCAGTCCAGGGGGCCCAAACATGATGGAGCAGTACTTC	CASSPGGPNMMEQYF
.	TRBJ1-2	TRBV3-1/TRBV3-2	.	TGTGCCAGCAGCCAAGGCGGAACGGGTGGCTACACCTTC	CASSQGGTGGYTF
TRBD2	TRBJ2-7	TRBV11-2	.	TGTGCCAGCAGCCCCCTGACTAGCGGGGGCCCCTCCTACGAGCAGTACTTC	CASSPLTSGGPSYEQYF
TRBD2	TRBJ2-5	TRBV2	.	TGTGCCAGCAGTGGGAATAGCGGGAGAGGGGAGACCCAGTACTTC	CASSGNSGRGETQYF
TRBD1	TRBJ1-2	TRBV9	.	TGTGCCAGCAGCATAGGGACAGAGGGTTATGGCTACACCTTC	CASSIGTEGYGYTF
TRBD1	TRBJ2-6	TRBV11-1	.	TGTGCCAGCAGCTCACAGGGGGCCGGGGCCAACGTCCTGACTTTC	CASSSQGAGANVLTF
.	TRBJ1-6	TRBV4-2	.	TGTGCCAGCAGCCAAGACAGGGGCTCCTATAATTCACCCCTCCACTTT	CASSQDRGSYNSPLHF
TRBD1	TRBJ2-7	TRBV27	.	TGTGCCAGCAGTTCGTACGGACAGGGCTACGAGCAGTACTTC	CASSSYGQGYEQYF
TRBD1	TRBJ1-1	TRBV7-3	.	TGTGCCAGCAGCGCGACAGGGGAGGACACTGAAGCTTTCTTT	CASSATGEDTEAFF
.	TRBJ2-1	TRBV7-2	.	TGTGCCAGCAGCTCCCTTACAGGAACCTTCGGGAATGAGCAGTTCTTC	CASSSLTGTFGNEQFF
.	TRBJ1-2	TRBV2	.	TGTGCCAGCAGTGCTGGGCTTGGCTATGGCTACACCTTC	CASSAGLGYGYTF
.	TRBJ1-2	TRBV11-2	few	TGTGCCAGCACCGCGACATACAACTATGGCTACACCTTC	CASTATYNYGYTF
.	TRBJ2-6	TRBV7-9	.	TGTGCCAGCAGCCCCGACAGCTGGAGCAACGTCCTGACTTTC	CASSPDSWSNVLTF
.	TRBJ2-2	TRBV5-6	once	TGTGCCAGCAGCCCTGCGAGCGAGGTGGCCGGGGAGCTGTTTTTT	CASSPASEVAGELFF
.	TRBJ2-7	TRBV10-1	.	TGCGCCAGCAGTGAAACGGGGTACGAGCAGTACTTC	CASSETGYEQYF
.	TRBJ2-3	TRBV5-5	.	TGTGCCAGCAGCCCGACAGTGCCAGATACGCAGTATTTT	CASSPTVPDTQYF
.	TRBJ1-1	TRBV5-4	.	TGTGCCAGCAGCTTGAAGGCGGGGATGAACACTGAAGCTTTCTTT	CASSLKAGMNTEAFF
.	TRBJ1-1	TRBV28	few	TGTGCCAGCAGTTTAAGCTCCGGGTTGAGGGCTTTCTTT	CASSLSSGLRAFF
.	TRBJ2-7	TRBV7-9	.	TGTGCCAGCAGCCCCCCGCAGGGCGCATATTGGGAGCAGTACTTC	CASSPPQGAYWEQYF
TRBD1	TRBJ2-1	TRBV4-1	once	TGCGCCAGCAGCCCGTCACAGGGGAATGAGCAGTTCTTC	CASSPSQGNEQFF
.	TRBJ1-2	TRBV14	.	TGTGCCAGCAGCCAAGTCGTTGGGGCAGTCTATGGCTACACCTTC	CASSQVVGAVYGYTF
.	TRBJ1-4	TRBV19	.	TGTGCCAGTAGTATTCCAGGGATTAATGAAAAACTGTTTTTT	CASSIPGINEKLFF
.	TRBJ1-1	TRBV11-2	.	TGTGCCAGCAGCCGTCGGGGAGGACAAACTGAAGCTTTCTTT	CASSRRGGQTEAFF
.	TRBJ1-1	TRBV12-3/TRBV12-4	.	TGTGCCAGCACCCTCGGGGGCACTGAAGCTTTCTTT	CASTLGGTEAFF
.	TRBJ1-1	TRBV5-6	.	TGTGCCAGCAGCTTTGACCCAGCAGGCACTGAAGCTTTCTTT	CASSFDPAGTEAFF
.	TRBJ2-1	TRBV7-9	once	TGTGCCAGCAGCTTACCCAGGGGCCTTCGGAATGAGCAGTTCTTC	CASSLPRGLRNEQFF
TRBD1	TRBJ2-1	TRBV6-6	.	TGTGCCAGCAGTCCCAGACAGGGGGCGGCCTATGAGCAGTTCTTC	CASSPRQGAAYEQFF
.	TRBJ1-4	TRBV12-5	.	TGTGCTAGTGGTTTGGGACAGGCCTCTAATGAAAAACTGTTTTTT	CASGLGQASNEKLFF
.	TRBJ1-6	TRBV21-1	.	TGTGCCAGCAGCAAAGCCGCCGGGACAGATAATTCACCCCTCCACTTT	CASSKAAGTDNSPLHF
.	TRBJ2-1	TRBV14	few	TGTGCCAGCAGCCAAGGAAGTAGCGGCTCCTACAATGAGCAGTTCTTC	CASSQGSSGSYNEQFF
.	TRBJ1-5	TRBV6-6	.	TGTGCCAGCAGTTATGAGGGGGAAATCAGCAATCAGCCCCAGCATTTT	CASSYEGEISNQPQHF
TRBD1	TRBJ1-1	TRBV3-1/TRBV3-2	.	TGTGCCAGCAGCCAGGGGGACAGGGGGCACACTGAAGCTTTCTTT	CASSQGDRGHTEAFF
TRBD1	TRBJ2-7	TRBV19	.	TGTGCCAGTAGTGCTCCCGGGACAGGGGGCCGATACGAGCAGTACTTC	CASSAPGTGGRYEQYF
.	TRBJ1-3	TRBV7-2	.	TGTGCCAGCAGCGATAGGGGGAGCTCTGGAAACACCATATATTTT	CASSDRGSSGNTIYF
TRBD1	TRBJ1-6	TRBV9	.	TGTGCCAGCAGTACTGCCGGGACAGGGGAGCGTTCACCCCTCCACTTT	CASSTAGTGERSPLHF
.	TRBJ1-3	TRBV6-5	.	TGTGCCAGCAGTTACTCTATGGGGCCTGGAAACACCATATATTTT	CASSYSMGPGNTIYF
TRBD2	TRBJ2-5	TRBV5-1	.	TGCGCCAGCAGCCCTAGATATAGCGGGGAGACCCAGTACTTC	CASSPRYSGETQYF